A single sample gave rise to the 5 T cell receptor beta chains below, sequenced in a study of neurological immune-mediated disorders. TCRdb fed the 5' RACE reads into MiXCR, producing one record per CDR3 protein. The sample has 20,000 to 25,000 distinct CDR3 sequences; about 6% are singletons. The sequencing input was CD8+ T cells from blood. Receptor source: a man aged 18 to 29 in good health.

This clonotype was recorded many times. V gene TRBV20-1 combines with J gene TRBJ1-2; TRBD1 might be the D (5 bases). This CDR3 is built from 15 residues. Germline values: CDR1 DFQATT, CDR2 SNEGSKA (reference sequence). In nucleotides, the CDR3 is TGCAGCCCACTGGGACCCCAACTATCGGGATATGGCTACACCTTC. Residues: CSPLGPQLSGYGYTF.

This clonotype was detected many times. The rearrangement uses TRBV12-3 or TRBV12-4 and TRBJ1-5, with D uncertain. The CDR3 length is 15 residues. V was clipped by 6 bases and J by 3 bases, with 15 bases between them. CDR3 protein: CASSPGGGYNQPQHF. The CDR3 DNA is TGTGCCAGCAGCCCGGGCGGCGGTTACAATCAGCCCCAGCATTTT.

This clonotype was counted at least ten times. The rearrangement joins TRBV6-2 or TRBV6-3 to TRBJ2-3; 16 bases map to TRBD2. V was clipped by 4 bases and J by 0 bases; unmatched bases: 4. This CDR3 comprises 18 residues. Looked up from germline, CDR1 is MNHEY and CDR2 is SVGEGT. The CDR3 sequence is CASSLGLAGGPSTDTQYF. The DNA for the CDR3 is TGTGCCAGCAGTTTGGGACTAGCGGGGGGGCCGAGCACAGATACGCAGTATTTT.

This clonotype was counted ten times or more. The rearrangement uses TRBV25-1 and TRBJ1-2, with D unresolved. Trimming took off 5 bases at V and 0 bases at J, with 13 bases between the two ends. In germline, CDR1 is MGHDK, CDR2 SYGVNS. The CDR3 totals 15 residues. Here the CDR3 reads CASSLREDTNYGYTF. The CDR3 DNA sequence: TGTGCCAGCAGTCTACGAGAAGATACTAACTATGGCTACACCTTC.

At least ten counts were recorded for this clonotype. The J gene is TRBJ2-2, the V gene TRBV4-1, with a weak D call TRBD2 (6 bases). This CDR3 has 14 amino acids. Trimming stripped 7 bases from V and 3 bases from J, with 12 bases between. Germline V lookup: CDR1 MGHRA, CDR2 YSYEKL. The CDR3 loop reads CASTAWRDTGELFF. Here the CDR3 DNA reads TGCGCCAGCACGGCGTGGAGGGACACCGGGGAGCTGTTTTTT.